These T cell receptor beta chains were read from a single sample in a study of blood T cell repertoires in COVID-19. Using immunoSEQ multiplex PCR, the repertoire was profiled, and TCRdb retains in-frame clones only, with some absent. The sample yields about 150,000 clones, around 84% seen once. Sequences were obtained from peripheral blood. The receptors were sampled from a human donor in a cohort sampled during active COVID-19. CDR3s include the opening cysteine and the closing phenylalanine or tryptophan. The D gene is left open where the match is weak. Size is stated for part of the rows, as once, few or many counts, or as a class when the clone is expanded.

>TRBD1|TRBJ2-2|-|TRBV10-3
TGTGCCATCGGAGAGGACAGGTTCACCGGGGAGCTGTTTTTT
CAIGEDRFTGELFF
>TRBD1|TRBJ1-4|-|TRBV30
TGTGCCTGGAGTCTCCCCTGGACAGGGTTTAATGAAAAACTGTTTTTT
CAWSLPWTGFNEKLFF
>-|TRBJ2-1|-|TRBV4-1
TGCGCCAGCAGCCAACCGGGACTCAATGAGCAGTTCTTC
CASSQPGLNEQFF
>TRBD1|TRBJ1-1|once|TRBV6-5
TGTGCCAGCAGGACAGGGTTTAAGGCTGAAGCTTTCTTT
CASRTGFKAEAFF
>TRBD1|TRBJ2-2|once|TRBV10-2
TGCGCCAGTAGAACAGGGGTTTGGACCGGGGAGCTGTTTTTT
CASRTGVWTGELFF
>TRBD1|TRBJ1-1|-|TRBV7-9
TGTGCCAGCAGCTCGACCGACAGGGGCTTAATAGGAGGCACTGAAGCTTTCTTT
CASSSTDRGLIGGTEAFF
>TRBD2|TRBJ2-1|-|TRBV27
TGTGCCAGCAGTTCAGCGGGGGGGCCCGGCAATGAGCAGTTCTTC
CASSSAGGPGNEQFF
>-|TRBJ1-5|-|TRBV4-2
TGTGCCAGCAGCCAACTTGGACAACGCAGCAATCAGCCCCAGCATTTT
CASSQLGQRSNQPQHF
>TRBD1|TRBJ2-5|once|TRBV7-7
TGTGCTAGCAGCCAAGGACAGGGGTTAGAGACCCAGTACTTC
CASSQGQGLETQYF
>-|TRBJ2-3|-|TRBV6-4
TGTGCCAGCAGTGACCGAGCGGGCCCAGATACGCAGTATTTT
CASSDRAGPDTQYF
>TRBD1|TRBJ2-7|-|TRBV6-5
TGTGCCAGCAGACCCCGGACAGGGTTCAACGAGCAGTACTTC
CASRPRTGFNEQYF
>-|TRBJ1-5|-|TRBV7-3
TGTGCCAGCAGCCCGGGTGGGCAGGGTGGGAATCAGCCCCAGCATTTT
CASSPGGQGGNQPQHF
>TRBD1|TRBJ2-2|-|TRBV5-4
TGTGCCAGCAGGGACAGGGAAAGCACCGGGGAGCTGTTTTTT
CASRDRESTGELFF
>TRBD1|TRBJ2-1|-|TRBV18
TGTGCCAGCTCAAGGCCGGGACAGGGATTGCTGGGTGAGCAGTTCTTC
CASSRPGQGLLGEQFF
>-|TRBJ1-1|-|TRBV10-3
TGTGCCATCAGTGTGGCAAGCAAGGGAGAGCCTGAAGCTTTCTTT
CAISVASKGEPEAFF
>-|TRBJ1-6|-|TRBV28
TGTGCCAGCAGTTTTCCGGATTCACCCCTCCACTTT
CASSFPDSPLHF
>TRBD1|TRBJ2-4|-|TRBV19
TGTGCCAGTAGTACCGCCGACAGGGTTGCAAACATTCAGTACTTC
CASSTADRVANIQYF
>TRBD1|TRBJ2-1|-|TRBV7-8
TGTGCCAGCAGCTCCAACAGGGGGCATTACAATGAGCAGTTCTTC
CASSSNRGHYNEQFF
>-|TRBJ1-2|once|TRBV5-6
TGTGCCAGCATTCCGATGGGGGCGAACTATGGCTACACCTTC
CASIPMGANYGYTF
>-|TRBJ1-6|once|TRBV30
TGTGCCTGGAGCCCTCCTAATTCACCCCTCCACTTT
CAWSPPNSPLHF
>TRBD1|TRBJ2-4|-|TRBV28
TGTGCCAGCAGTTCACACCTTCAGGGGGTCCAGTACTTC
CASSSHLQGVQYF
>-|TRBJ2-5|-|TRBV5-1
TGCGCCAGCAGCTTGGAAGGCGGCACGGGATTTGGGGAGACCCAGTACTTC
CASSLEGGTGFGETQYF
>-|TRBJ2-3|-|TRBV27
TGTGCCAGCAGTTTATCCCCTGGCACAGATACGCAGTATTTT
CASSLSPGTDTQYF
>-|TRBJ1-2|-|TRBV4-1
TGCGCCAGCAGCCCCCAACAGGATTCTAACTATGGCTACACCTTC
CASSPQQDSNYGYTF
>-|TRBJ2-7|-|TRBV11-1
TGTGCCAGCAGCTTCGCGGGGGCCGCCTACGAGCAGTACTTC
CASSFAGAAYEQYF
>-|TRBJ2-3|-|TRBV7-2
TGTGCCAGCAGCTTAGTGGGGCCCACAGATACGCAGTATTTT
CASSLVGPTDTQYF
>TRBD2|TRBJ2-2|-|TRBV7-9
TGTGCCAGCAGTCCCGGCAGCGGGGGCGACACCGGGGAGCTGTTTTTT
CASSPGSGGDTGELFF
>TRBD1|TRBJ1-6|-|TRBV7-2
TGTGCCAGCAGCGTCACCGGACAGGGACCTAATTCACCCCTCCACTTT
CASSVTGQGPNSPLHF
>TRBD1|TRBJ1-2|-|TRBV5-6
TGTGCCAGCAGCTTGAGACAGGGAACAAACTATGGCTACACCTTC
CASSLRQGTNYGYTF
>TRBD1|TRBJ1-5|-|TRBV7-9
TGTGCCAGCAGCTTAGGGACAGGGGGCGATCAGCCCCAGCATTTT
CASSLGTGGDQPQHF
>-|TRBJ2-1|-|TRBV15
TGTGCCACCAGCACAATGCACGGGTCGGGTGAGCAGTTCTTC
CATSTMHGSGEQFF
>-|TRBJ2-1|once|TRBV4-2
TGTGCCAGCAGCCAAGGGACAGTATGGTACAATGAGCAGTTCTTC
CASSQGTVWYNEQFF
>-|TRBJ1-2|-|TRBV5-4
TGTGCCAGCAGCTTGGGGGGAGATTCTAACTATGGCTACACCTTC
CASSLGGDSNYGYTF
>-|TRBJ2-7|-|TRBV7-8
TGTGCCAGCAGCTCCTACAGCGAGCAGTACTTC
CASSSYSEQYF
>TRBD1|TRBJ1-1|once|TRBV30
TGTGCCTGGGGCGGGACAGGGGGCCCTGAAGCTTTCTTT
CAWGGTGGPEAFF
>TRBD1|TRBJ2-7|-|TRBV27
TGTGCCAGCAGTTCCCCGGGACAGGCCTTCTACGAGCAGTACTTC
CASSSPGQAFYEQYF
>TRBD1|TRBJ1-1|-|TRBV28
TGTGCCAGCAGGGGACAGGGGGACACTGAAGCTTTCTTT
CASRGQGDTEAFF
>-|TRBJ1-1|-|TRBV2
TGTGCCACCCAGCACGGGGGGCCCCCGTGGACTGAAGCTTTCTTT
CATQHGGPPWTEAFF
>-|TRBJ1-1|-|TRBV6-1
TGTGCCAGCAGTGACCCACAGGCGACAAACACTGAAGCTTTCTTT
CASSDPQATNTEAFF
>TRBD2|TRBJ2-7|-|TRBV5-1
TGCGCCAGCAGCGTAGCTTCCGGGACTAGCGTCTACGAGCAGTACTTC
CASSVASGTSVYEQYF
>-|TRBJ1-2|once|TRBV2
TGTGCCAGCAGTGAGGTTCAGGGTTCTCAAGTCAGTGGCTACACCTTC
CASSEVQGSQVSGYTF
>TRBD1|TRBJ1-2|-|TRBV4-2
TGTGCCAGCAGCCAAGTGGGGACAGGCTTAGTGGGTGGCTACACCTTC
CASSQVGTGLVGGYTF
>-|TRBJ1-1|-|TRBV6-5
TGTGCCAGCGGCGCGGGGCTGAACACTGAAGCTTTCTTT
CASGAGLNTEAFF
>-|TRBJ1-2|-|TRBV18
TGTGCCAGCTCACCAGCGGGGGGCCCTCTTGGCTACACCTTC
CASSPAGGPLGYTF